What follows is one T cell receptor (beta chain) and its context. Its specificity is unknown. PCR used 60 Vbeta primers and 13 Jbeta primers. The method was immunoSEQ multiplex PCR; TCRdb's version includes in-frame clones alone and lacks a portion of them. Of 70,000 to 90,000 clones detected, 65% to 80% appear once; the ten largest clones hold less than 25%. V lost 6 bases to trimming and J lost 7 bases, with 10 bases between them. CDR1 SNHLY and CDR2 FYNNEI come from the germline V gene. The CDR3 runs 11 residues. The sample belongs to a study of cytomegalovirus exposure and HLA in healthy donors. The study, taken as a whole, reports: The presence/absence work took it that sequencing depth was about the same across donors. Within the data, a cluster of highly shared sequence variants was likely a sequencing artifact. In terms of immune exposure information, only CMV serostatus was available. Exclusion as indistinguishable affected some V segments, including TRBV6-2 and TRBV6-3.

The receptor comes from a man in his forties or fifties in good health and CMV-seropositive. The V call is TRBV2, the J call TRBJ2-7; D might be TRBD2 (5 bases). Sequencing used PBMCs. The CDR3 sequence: CASRVPGEQYF. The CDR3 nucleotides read TGTGCCAGCAGGGTTCCGGGGGAGCAGTACTTC.